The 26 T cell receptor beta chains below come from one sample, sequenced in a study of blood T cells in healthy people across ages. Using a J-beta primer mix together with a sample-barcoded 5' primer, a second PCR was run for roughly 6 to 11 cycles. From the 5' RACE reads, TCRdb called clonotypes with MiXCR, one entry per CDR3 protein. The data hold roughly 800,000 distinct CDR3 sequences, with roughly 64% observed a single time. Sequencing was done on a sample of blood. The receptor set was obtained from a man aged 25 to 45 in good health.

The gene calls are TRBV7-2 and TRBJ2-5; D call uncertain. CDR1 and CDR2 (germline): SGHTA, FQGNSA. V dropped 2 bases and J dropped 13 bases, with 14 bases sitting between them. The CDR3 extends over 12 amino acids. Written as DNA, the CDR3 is TGTGCCAGCAGCTTACACGTGCAAAATTGGTACTTC. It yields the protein CASSLHVQNWYF.

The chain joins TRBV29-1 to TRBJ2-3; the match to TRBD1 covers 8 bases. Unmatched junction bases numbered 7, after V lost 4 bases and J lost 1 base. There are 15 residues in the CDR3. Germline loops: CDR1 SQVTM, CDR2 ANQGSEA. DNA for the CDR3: TGCAGCGTTGTAGGTGCGGACAGGGGCACAGATACGCAGTATTTT. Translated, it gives CSVVGADRGTDTQYF.

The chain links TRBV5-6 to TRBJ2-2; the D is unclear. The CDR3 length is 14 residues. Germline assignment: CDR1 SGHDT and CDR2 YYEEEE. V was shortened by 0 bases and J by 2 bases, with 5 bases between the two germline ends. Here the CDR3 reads CASSLGHNTGELFF. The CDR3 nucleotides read TGTGCCAGCAGCTTGGGGCACAACACCGGGGAGCTGTTTTTT.

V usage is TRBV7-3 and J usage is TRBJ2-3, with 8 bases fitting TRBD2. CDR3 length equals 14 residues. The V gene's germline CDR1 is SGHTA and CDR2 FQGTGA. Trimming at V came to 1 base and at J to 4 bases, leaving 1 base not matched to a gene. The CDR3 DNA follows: TGTGCCAGCAGCTTAAAGGGACTAGCAGATACGCAGTATTTT. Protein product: CASSLKGLADTQYF. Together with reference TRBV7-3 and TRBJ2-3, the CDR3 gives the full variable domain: GAGVSQTPSNKVTEKGKYVELRCDPISGHTALYWYRQSLGQGPEFLIYFQGTGAADDSGLPNDRFFAVRPEGSVSTLKIQRTERGDSAVYLCASSLKGLADTQYFGPGTRLTVL.

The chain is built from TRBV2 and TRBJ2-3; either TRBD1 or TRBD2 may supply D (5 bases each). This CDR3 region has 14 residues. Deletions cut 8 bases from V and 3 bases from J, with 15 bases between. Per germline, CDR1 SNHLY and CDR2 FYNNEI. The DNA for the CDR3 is TGTGCCAGCGGGGGTCCTAAAGGTACAGATACGCAGTATTTT. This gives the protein CASGGPKGTDTQYF.

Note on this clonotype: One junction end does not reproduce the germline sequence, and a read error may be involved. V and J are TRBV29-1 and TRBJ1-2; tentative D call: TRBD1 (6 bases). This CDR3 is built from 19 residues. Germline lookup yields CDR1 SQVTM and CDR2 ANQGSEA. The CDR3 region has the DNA TGCAGCGTTGGAGGCGCCGGGGGGGCAGAGTCTAAGTTTAACTATGGCCACACCTTC. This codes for CSVGGAGGAESKFNYGHTF.

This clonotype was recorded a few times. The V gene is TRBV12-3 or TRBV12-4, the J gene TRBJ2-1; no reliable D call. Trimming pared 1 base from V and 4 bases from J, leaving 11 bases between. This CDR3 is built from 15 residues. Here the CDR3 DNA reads TGTGCCAGCAGTTTAGGGGCTACCCCTTACAATGAGCAGTTCTTC. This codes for CASSLGATPYNEQFF.

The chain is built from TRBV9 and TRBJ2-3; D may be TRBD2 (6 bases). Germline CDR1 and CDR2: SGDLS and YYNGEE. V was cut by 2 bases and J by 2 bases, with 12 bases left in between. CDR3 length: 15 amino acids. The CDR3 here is CASSVLAGNTDTQYF. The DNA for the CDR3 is TGTGCCAGCAGCGTCCTGGCGGGAAACACAGATACGCAGTATTTT.

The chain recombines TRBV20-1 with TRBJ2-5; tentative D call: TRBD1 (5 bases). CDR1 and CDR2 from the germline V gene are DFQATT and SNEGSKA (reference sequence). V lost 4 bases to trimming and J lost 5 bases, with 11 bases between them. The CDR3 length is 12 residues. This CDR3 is CSAKGAGETQYF. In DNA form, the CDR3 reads TGCAGTGCTAAAGGGGCCGGGGAGACCCAGTACTTC.

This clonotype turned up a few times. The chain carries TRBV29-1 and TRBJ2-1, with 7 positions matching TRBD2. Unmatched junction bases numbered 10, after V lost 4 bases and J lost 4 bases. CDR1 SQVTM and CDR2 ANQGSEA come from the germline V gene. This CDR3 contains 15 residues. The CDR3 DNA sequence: TGCAGCGTTGGGAGCGGGGACCCTCAGTACAATGAGCAGTTCTTC. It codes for CSVGSGDPQYNEQFF.

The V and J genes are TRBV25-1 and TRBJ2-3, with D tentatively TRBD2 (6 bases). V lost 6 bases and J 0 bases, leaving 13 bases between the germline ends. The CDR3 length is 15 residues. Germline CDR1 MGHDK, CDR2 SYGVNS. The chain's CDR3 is CASSPGGVSTDTQYF. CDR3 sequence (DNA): TGTGCCAGCAGCCCAGGAGGGGTCAGCACAGATACGCAGTATTTT. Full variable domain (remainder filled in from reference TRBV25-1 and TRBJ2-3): EADIYQTPRYLVIGTGKKITLECSQTMGHDKMYWYQQDPGMELHLIHYSYGVNSTEKGDLSSESTVSRIRTEHFPLTLESARPSHTSQYLCASSPGGVSTDTQYFGPGTRLTVL.

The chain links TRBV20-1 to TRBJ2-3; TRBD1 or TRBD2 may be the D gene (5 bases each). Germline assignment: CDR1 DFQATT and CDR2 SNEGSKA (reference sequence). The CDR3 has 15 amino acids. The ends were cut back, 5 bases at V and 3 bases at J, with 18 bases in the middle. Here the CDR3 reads CSAAGTRTITDTQYF. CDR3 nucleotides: TGCAGTGCTGCCGGGACGAGAACAATTACAGATACGCAGTATTTT.

As DNA, the CDR3 is TGCAGCGTTAAGCCCTCCTACAATGAGCAGTTCTTC. It translates to CSVKPSYNEQFF. The genes are TRBV29-1 and TRBJ2-1; no reliable D call. The CDR3 totals 12 residues. V lost 5 bases to trimming and J lost 0 bases, with 5 bases between them. In germline, CDR1 is SQVTM, CDR2 ANQGSEA.

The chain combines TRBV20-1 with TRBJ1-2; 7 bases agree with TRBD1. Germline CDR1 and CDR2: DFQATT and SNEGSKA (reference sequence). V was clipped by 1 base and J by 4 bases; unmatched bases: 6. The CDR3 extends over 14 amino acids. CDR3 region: CSARAKDRVYGYTF. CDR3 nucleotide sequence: TGCAGTGCTAGAGCGAAAGACAGGGTCTATGGCTACACCTTC.

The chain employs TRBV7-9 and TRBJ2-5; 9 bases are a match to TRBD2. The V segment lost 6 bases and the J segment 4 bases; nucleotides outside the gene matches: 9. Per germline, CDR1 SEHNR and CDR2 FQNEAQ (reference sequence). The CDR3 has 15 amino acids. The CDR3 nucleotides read TGTGCCAGCAGGAGTGAAGCGGGGGGCCCAGAGACCCAGTACTTC. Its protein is CASRSEAGGPETQYF.

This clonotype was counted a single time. In DNA, the CDR3 is TGCAGCGTTAGGGACGGAGCATGGGGGGCCAACGTCCTGACTTTC. Its protein product is CSVRDGAWGANVLTF. V usage is TRBV29-1 and J usage is TRBJ2-6; D may match TRBD1 or TRBD2 (5 bases each). This CDR3 region has 15 residues. Per germline, CDR1 SQVTM and CDR2 ANQGSEA. With 5 bases removed from V and 4 bases from J, the gap between germline ends came to 15 bases. Complete variable domain (other parts from reference TRBV29-1 and TRBJ2-6): SAVISQKPSRDICQRGTSLTIQCQVDSQVTMMFWYRQQPGQSLTLIATANQGSEATYESGFVIDKFPISRPNLTFSTLTVSNMSPEDSSIYLCSVRDGAWGANVLTFGAGSRLTVL.

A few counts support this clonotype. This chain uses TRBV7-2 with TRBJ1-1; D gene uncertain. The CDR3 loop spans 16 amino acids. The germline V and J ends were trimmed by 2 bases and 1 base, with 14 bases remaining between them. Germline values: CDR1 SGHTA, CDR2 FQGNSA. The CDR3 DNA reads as TGTGCCAGCAGCTTACGGTCCGGTCTTACGAACACTGAAGCTTTCTTT. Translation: CASSLRSGLTNTEAFF. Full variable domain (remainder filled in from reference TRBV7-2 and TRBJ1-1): GAGVSQSPSNKVTEKGKDVELRCDPISGHTALYWYRQSLGQGLEFLIYFQGNSAPDKSGLPSDRFSAERTGGSVSTLTIQRTQQEDSAVYLCASSLRSGLTNTEAFFGQGTRLTVV.

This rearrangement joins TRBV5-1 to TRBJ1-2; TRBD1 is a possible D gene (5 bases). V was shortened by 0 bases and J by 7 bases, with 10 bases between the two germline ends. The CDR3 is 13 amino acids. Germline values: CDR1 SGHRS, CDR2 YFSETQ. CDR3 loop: CASSLGQSTGYTF. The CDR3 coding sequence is TGCGCCAGCAGCTTGGGACAGTCTACTGGCTACACCTTC.

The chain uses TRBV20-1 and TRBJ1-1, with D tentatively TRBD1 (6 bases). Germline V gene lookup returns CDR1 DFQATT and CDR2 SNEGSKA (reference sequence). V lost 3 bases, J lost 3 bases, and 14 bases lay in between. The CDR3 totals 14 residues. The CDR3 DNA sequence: TGCAGTGCTAGTCGACAGGCCCTCGACACTGAAGCTTTCTTT. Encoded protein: CSASRQALDTEAFF.

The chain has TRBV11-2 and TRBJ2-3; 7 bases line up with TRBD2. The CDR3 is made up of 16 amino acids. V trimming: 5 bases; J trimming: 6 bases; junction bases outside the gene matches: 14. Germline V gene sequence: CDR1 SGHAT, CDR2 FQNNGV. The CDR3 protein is CASSRQRGGVFDTQYF. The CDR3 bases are TGTGCCAGCAGCCGTCAGCGGGGCGGGGTCTTCGATACGCAGTATTTT.

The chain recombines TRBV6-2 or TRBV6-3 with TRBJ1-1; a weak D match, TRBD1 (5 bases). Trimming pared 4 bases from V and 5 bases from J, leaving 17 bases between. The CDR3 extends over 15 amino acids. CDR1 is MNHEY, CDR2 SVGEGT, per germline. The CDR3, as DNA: TGTGCCAGCAGTTGGTTCCGCAGGGCCCGAACTGAAGCTTTCTTT. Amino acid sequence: CASSWFRRARTEAFF.

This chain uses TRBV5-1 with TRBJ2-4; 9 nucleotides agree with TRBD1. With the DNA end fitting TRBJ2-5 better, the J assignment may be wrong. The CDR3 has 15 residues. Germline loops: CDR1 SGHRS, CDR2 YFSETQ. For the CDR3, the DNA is TGCGCCAGCAGCCCCCCGGACAGGGGCGAAGAGACCCAGTACTTC. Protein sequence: CASSPPDRGEETQYF.

CDR3 loop: CSAPPGFEAFF. The CDR3 DNA is TGCAGTGCCCCTCCGGGTTTCGAAGCTTTCTTT. V usage is TRBV20-1 and J usage is TRBJ1-1; D gene ambiguous. The germline V gene has CDR1 DFQATT and CDR2 SNEGSKA (reference sequence). V lost 6 bases and J lost 8, with 13 bases in between. This CDR3 spans 11 amino acids.

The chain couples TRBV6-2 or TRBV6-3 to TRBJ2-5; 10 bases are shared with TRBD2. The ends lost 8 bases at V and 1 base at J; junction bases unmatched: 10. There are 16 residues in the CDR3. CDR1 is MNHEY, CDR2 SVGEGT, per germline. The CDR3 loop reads CASRQAGGPVQETQYF. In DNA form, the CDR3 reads TGTGCCAGCCGACAAGCGGGAGGGCCGGTCCAAGAGACCCAGTACTTC.

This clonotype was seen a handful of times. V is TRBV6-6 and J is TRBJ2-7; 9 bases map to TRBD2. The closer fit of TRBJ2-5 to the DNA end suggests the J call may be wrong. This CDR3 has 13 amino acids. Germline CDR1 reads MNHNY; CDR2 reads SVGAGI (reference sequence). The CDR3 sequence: CASSYGTSETQYF. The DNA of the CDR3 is TGTGCCAGCAGTTACGGGACTAGCGAGACCCAGTACTTC.

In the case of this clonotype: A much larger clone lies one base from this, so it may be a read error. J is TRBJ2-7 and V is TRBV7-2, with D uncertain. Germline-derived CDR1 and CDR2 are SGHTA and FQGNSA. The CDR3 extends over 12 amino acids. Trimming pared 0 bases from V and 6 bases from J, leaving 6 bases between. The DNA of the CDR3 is TGTGCCAGCAGCTTAGCGGGGTGCGAGCAGTACTTC. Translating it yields CASSLAGCEQYF.